These T cell receptor beta chains were read from a single sample in a study of T cell repertoires in cytomegalovirus infection. These receptors lack a known antigen. TCRdb independently ran MiXCR on the reads; one entry per CDR3 protein. The sample has approximately 300,000 distinct CDR3 sequences, around a quarter seen once. Sequenced here: cultured PBMCs, sampled from culture after CMV antigen stimulation. The receptor set was obtained from a human donor in good health (CMV status not recorded). Some clones in this sample may be carry-over from other donors' samples. The CDR3 runs from the conserved cysteine through the conserved F or W. Each record gives: J gene, clone size, V gene, D gene, CDR3 protein, CDR3 DNA. The D gene is left open where the match is weak. Some rows mark clone size as missing; the rest say once, few, many or name a class of expanded clone.

TRBJ1-3,NA,TRBV7-2,NA,CASSLESTGNTIYF,TGTGCCAGCAGCTTAGAGTCCACTGGAAACACCATATATTTT
TRBJ2-5,many,TRBV5-6,NA,CASSLGLGAETQYF,TGTGCCAGCAGCTTGGGTCTGGGGGCAGAGACCCAGTACTTC
TRBJ2-3,NA,TRBV12-3/TRBV12-4,TRBD1,CASTWDRVIDTQYF,TGTGCCAGCACCTGGGACAGGGTCATAGATACGCAGTATTTT
TRBJ2-2,NA,TRBV4-3,NA,CASSQTDTGELFF,TGCGCCAGCAGCCAAACGGACACCGGGGAGCTGTTTTTT
TRBJ1-2,NA,TRBV29-1,TRBD1,CSVGDRGDYGYTF,TGCAGCGTAGGGGACAGGGGAGACTATGGCTACACCTTC
TRBJ2-7,NA,TRBV5-6,NA,CASSAPRASGEQYF,TGTGCCAGCAGCGCCCCCCGGGCCTCCGGCGAGCAGTACTTC
TRBJ2-2,NA,TRBV7-3,TRBD2,CASSSLRVAGATGELFF,TGTGCCAGCAGCTCGCTTAGGGTAGCGGGAGCCACCGGGGAGCTGTTTTTT
TRBJ2-1,NA,TRBV28,NA,CASSLAPRVTNEQFF,TGTGCCAGCAGTTTGGCCCCCAGGGTTACCAATGAGCAGTTCTTC
TRBJ2-1,few,TRBV19,NA,CASSEETIINEQFF,TGTGCCAGTAGTGAGGAGACTATTATTAATGAGCAGTTCTTC
TRBJ1-1,NA,TRBV7-2,TRBD1,CASSPQGEATEAFF,TGTGCCAGCAGCCCACAGGGGGAGGCTACTGAAGCTTTCTTT
TRBJ2-7,NA,TRBV29-1,TRBD1,CSVGGQGPYEQYF,TGCAGCGTTGGAGGACAGGGACCCTACGAGCAGTACTTC
TRBJ2-1,few,TRBV7-9,NA,CASSLILGLGVTRNNEQFF,TGTGCCAGCAGCTTAATCCTGGGTTTGGGAGTAACCAGGAACAATGAGCAGTTCTTC
TRBJ2-2,few,TRBV10-3,NA,CAISESWGNTGELFF,TGTGCCATCAGTGAGTCTTGGGGAAACACCGGGGAGCTGTTTTTT
TRBJ2-5,NA,TRBV12-3/TRBV12-4,NA,CASSLDVRGRQETQYF,TGTGCCAGCAGTTTAGATGTCAGGGGACGACAAGAGACCCAGTACTTC
TRBJ2-7,NA,TRBV20-1,NA,CSATIDSYEQYF,TGCAGTGCTACCATAGACAGCTACGAGCAGTACTTC
TRBJ1-5,NA,TRBV3-1,NA,CASSQGRGYSQPQHF,TGTGCCAGCAGCCAGGGCAGGGGATATTCTCAGCCCCAGCATTTT
TRBJ2-1,few,TRBV10-3,NA,CATGRNNEQFF,TGTGCCACCGGACGGAACAATGAGCAGTTCTTC
TRBJ1-1,few,TRBV12-3/TRBV12-4,NA,CASSIISGELGTEAFF,TGTGCCAGCAGCATAATTTCGGGGGAGTTGGGCACTGAAGCTTTCTTT
TRBJ2-1,many,TRBV6-1,TRBD2,CASRYPPLAGGSSYNEQFF,TGTGCCAGCAGGTATCCACCCCTAGCGGGAGGAAGCTCCTACAATGAGCAGTTCTTC
TRBJ1-5,once,TRBV15,TRBD1,CATSRSQGGNQPQHF,TGTGCCACCAGCAGATCACAGGGGGGCAATCAGCCCCAGCATTTT
TRBJ1-4,many,TRBV7-2,NA,CASSPRGGMGEKLFF,TGTGCCAGCAGCCCCCGGGGGGGAATGGGCGAAAAACTGTTTTTT
TRBJ2-7,NA,TRBV2,NA,CASSVYEQYF,TGTGCCAGCAGTGTCTACGAGCAGTACTTC
TRBJ1-1,many,TRBV7-8,NA,CASSPWLGGRNTEAFF,TGTGCCAGCAGCCCCTGGCTCGGGGGGAGGAACACTGAAGCTTTCTTT
TRBJ2-1,few,TRBV5-4,TRBD2,CASSLDNSGSSYNEQFF,TGTGCCAGCAGCTTGGACAATAGCGGGAGTTCCTACAATGAGCAGTTCTTC
TRBJ2-1,many,TRBV7-2,TRBD2,CASSSGGRSYNEQFF,TGTGCCAGCAGCTCCGGCGGGAGATCCTACAATGAGCAGTTCTTC
TRBJ2-2,NA,TRBV7-8,NA,CASTRSFGELFF,TGTGCCAGCACCAGGTCTTTCGGGGAGCTGTTTTTT
TRBJ2-3,NA,TRBV12-3/TRBV12-4,NA,CASNEGGLGSTDTQYF,TGTGCCAGCAATGAGGGCGGGTTGGGAAGCACAGATACGCAGTATTTT